Below are 28 T cell receptor beta chains sequenced from a single sample in a study of shared T cell receptors in the human thymus. Here immunoSEQ multiplex PCR was the method, and the copy in TCRdb shows in-frame clones only, minus some. The sample has about 660,000 clones; 70% to 90% are singletons. Separately, the same data were catalogued under a study of human thymus T cells.

The specimen sequenced was thymocytes. The receptors derive from a boy in the first two years of life with a congenital heart defect.

The V and J genes are TRBV4-1 and TRBJ2-1; D possibly corresponds to TRBD2 (5 bases). There are 15 residues in the CDR3. CDR1 and CDR2 (germline): MGHRA, YSYEKL. Trimming shortened V by 4 bases and J by 0 bases, and 10 bases separated the two germline ends. In nucleotides, the CDR3 is TGCGCCAGCAGCCCGAGCGGCCGCTCCTACAATGAGCAGTTCTTC. It yields the protein CASSPSGRSYNEQFF.

The genes are TRBV6-6 and TRBJ2-7; 9 bases agree with TRBD1. Trimming at V came to 6 bases and at J to 1 base, leaving 4 bases not matched to a gene. Germline CDR1 MNHNY, CDR2 SVGAGI (reference sequence). This CDR3 has 14 amino acids. CDR3 sequence: CASRAGQGSYEQYF. The CDR3 DNA reads TGTGCCAGCAGAGCGGGACAGGGATCCTACGAGCAGTACTTC.

V and J are TRBV11-3 and TRBJ2-1; 8 bases are a match to TRBD2. Germline V gene lookup returns CDR1 SGHNT and CDR2 YENEEA. Germline trimming cut 8 bases from V and 3 bases from J; bases unmatched to any gene: 9. This CDR3 comprises 15 residues. The CDR3 sequence: CASSGGDLHYNEQFF. CDR3 DNA: TGTGCCAGCTCGGGGGGGGACCTACACTACAATGAGCAGTTCTTC.

The genes are TRBV18 and TRBJ2-2, with 7 bases aligning to TRBD2. In germline, CDR1 is KGHSH, CDR2 LQKENI. V lost 4 bases and J lost 4; bases outside the gene matches: 6. The CDR3 totals 15 residues. DNA of the CDR3: TGTGCCAGCTCACTACCGGGACTAAGCACCGGGGAGCTGTTTTTT. It specifies CASSLPGLSTGELFF.

This clone is a singleton in its sample. The chain carries TRBV29-1 and TRBJ2-7; TRBD2 agrees at 9 bases. The germline V gene has CDR1 SQVTM and CDR2 ANQGSEA. V lost 3 bases to trimming and J lost 3 bases; unmatched junction nucleotides: 3. The CDR3 runs to 13 residues. CDR3 in DNA: TGCAGCGTTGACATAGCGGGAGACTACGAGCAGTACTTC. Its translation: CSVDIAGDYEQYF.

V usage is TRBV4-3 and J usage is TRBJ1-4; D unclear. The ends were cut back, 0 bases at V and 1 base at J, with 6 bases in the middle. Germline V CDR1 and CDR2: LGHNA, YSLEER. The CDR3 consists of 15 residues. The CDR3 sequence: CASSQDGRTNEKLFF. In DNA form, the CDR3 reads TGCGCCAGCAGCCAAGATGGCCGAACTAATGAAAAACTGTTTTTT.

The V call is TRBV15, the J call TRBJ2-7, with 8 bases fitting TRBD1. This CDR3 contains 16 residues. V shed 1 base, J shed 8 bases, and the junction held 13 bases outside the gene matches. Per the germline V gene, CDR1 is LNHNV and CDR2 is YYDKDF (reference sequence). CDR3 DNA sequence: TGTGCCACCAGCAGAGCCCCCGGGACAGGACCTACGAAGCAGTACTTC. This codes for CATSRAPGTGPTKQYF.

The CDR3 DNA reads TGTGCCAGCAGTGGACAGGTTACCAAAGAGACCCAGTACTTC. This codes for CASSGQVTKETQYF. The J gene is TRBJ2-5, the V gene TRBV25-1; tentatively, D is TRBD1 (6 bases). V was pared by 4 bases and J by 3 bases, with 12 bases between. This CDR3 contains 14 residues. The germline gives CDR1 MGHDK, CDR2 SYGVNS.

This chain joins TRBV27 and TRBJ1-1; TRBD1 might be the D (6 bases). The CDR3 extends over 14 amino acids. Per the germline V gene, CDR1 is MNHEY and CDR2 is SMNVEV (reference sequence). Trimming cost V 6 bases and J 0 bases, with 11 bases left between them. CDR3 nucleotides: TGTGCCAGCAGCCTGCAGGGGATGAACACTGAAGCTTTCTTT. It yields the protein CASSLQGMNTEAFF.

This clone has only one observation. The gene calls are TRBV7-9 and TRBJ2-7, with 12 bases that match TRBD2. The junction had 4 bases not matched to a gene; V was cut back by 6 bases and J by 1 base. Germline values: CDR1 SEHNR, CDR2 FQNEAQ (reference sequence). This CDR3 has 15 amino acids. CDR3 sequence reads: CASSPLAGGSYEQYF. The CDR3 DNA follows: TGTGCCAGCAGTCCACTAGCGGGAGGTTCCTACGAGCAGTACTTC.

V gene TRBV10-3 combines with J gene TRBJ2-7, with 9 nucleotides matching TRBD1. This CDR3 has 16 residues. Germline values: CDR1 ENHRY, CDR2 SYGVKD. The trim removed 2 bases at V and 6 bases at J, leaving 11 bases unmatched. The CDR3 protein is CAISEGYGQGRAEQYF. The CDR3 bases are TGTGCCATCAGTGAGGGGTATGGACAGGGGAGGGCCGAGCAGTACTTC.

This rearrangement joins TRBV28 to TRBJ2-3; 13 positions match TRBD2. There are 17 residues in the CDR3. The J segment lost 5 bases and the V segment lost 5 bases, leaving 10 bases of the junction unmatched. The V gene's germline CDR1 is MDHEN and CDR2 SYDVKM. The CDR3: CASSPPGLAGVGDTQYF. DNA for the CDR3: TGTGCCAGCAGTCCCCCCGGACTAGCGGGAGTGGGAGATACGCAGTATTTT.

This clone has just one count. This chain links TRBV27 with TRBJ1-1, with D maybe TRBD1 (6 bases). The CDR3 is 14 amino acids. The V end was cut by 6 bases, the J end by 3 bases, with 14 bases between. Germline CDR1 MNHEY, CDR2 SMNVEV (reference sequence). CDR3 DNA: TGTGCCAGCAGCCCAGGGGACAACCACACTGAAGCTTTCTTT. Its protein is CASSPGDNHTEAFF.

The rearrangement uses TRBV6-5 and TRBJ1-5; TRBD1 matches 8 bases. This CDR3 has 13 residues. Germline CDR1 MNHEY, CDR2 SVGAGI. Unmatched junction bases numbered 0, after V lost 6 bases and J lost 2 bases. The CDR3 DNA reads as TGTGCCAGCAGGACAGGGGGCAATCAGCCCCAGCATTTT. Amino acids: CASRTGGNQPQHF.

The V call is TRBV4-3, the J call TRBJ2-6; TRBD2 is a possible D gene (6 bases). Germline loops: CDR1 LGHNA, CDR2 YSLEER. Trimming removed 0 bases from V and 4 bases from J, with 10 bases in between. This CDR3 spans 16 amino acids. CDR3 amino acids: CASSQDRGSGANVLTF. The CDR3 DNA is TGCGCCAGCAGCCAAGATCGGGGGAGCGGGGCCAACGTCCTGACTTTC.

This clone occurred a few times. The genes are TRBV28 and TRBJ2-7; D unresolved. CDR1 is MDHEN and CDR2 is SYDVKM in the germline V gene. The CDR3 contains 16 residues. Trimming left V 2 bases short and J 2 bases short, with 16 bases between. The CDR3 here is CASSLGGVLAPYEQYF. CDR3 coding DNA: TGTGCCAGCAGTTTAGGCGGTGTCTTGGCCCCCTACGAGCAGTACTTC.

J is TRBJ2-7 and V is TRBV11-2; TRBD1 might be the D (6 bases). CDR3 size: 17 residues. The germline CDR1 and CDR2 sequences are SGHAT and FQNNGV. V was clipped by 1 base and J by 2 bases, with 18 bases between them. DNA of the CDR3: TGTGCCAGCAGCTTAGCCCAGGACAGCTCTAGAACCTACGAGCAGTACTTC. Its protein product is CASSLAQDSSRTYEQYF. Full variable domain (rest looked up from reference TRBV11-2 and TRBJ2-7): EAGVAQSPRYKIIEKRQSVAFWCNPISGHATLYWYQQILGQGPKLLIQFQNNGVVDDSQLPKDRFSAERLKGVDSTLKIQPAKLEDSAVYLCASSLAQDSSRTYEQYFGPGTRLTVT.

V usage is TRBV6-1 and J usage is TRBJ2-1, with 7 bases lining up with TRBD2. This CDR3 comprises 14 residues. Germline trimming cut 10 bases from V and 10 bases from J; bases unmatched to any gene: 16. Per the germline V gene, CDR1 is MNHNS and CDR2 is SASEGT. CDR3 protein: CATEAGEVLKEQFF. In nucleotides, the CDR3 is TGTGCCACCGAGGCGGGAGAGGTTTTGAAGGAGCAGTTCTTC.

This clone has only a few counts. The chain carries TRBV6-6 and TRBJ1-5, with 12 bases fitting TRBD1. Germline loops: CDR1 MNHNY, CDR2 SVGAGI (reference sequence). The CDR3 has 15 residues. The ends lost 2 bases at V and 6 bases at J; junction bases unmatched: 2. The CDR3 sequence is CASSYGTGGGQPQHF. The CDR3 bases are TGTGCCAGCAGTTACGGGACAGGGGGCGGTCAGCCCCAGCATTTT.

This clone has a single count. The rearrangement links TRBV19 to TRBJ1-2; unclear D gene. The germline CDR1 and CDR2 sequences are LNHDA and SQIVND (reference sequence). The CDR3 sequence is 11 residues long. Trimming left V 8 bases short and J 4 bases short, with 8 bases between. CDR3 region: CASGRVYGYTF. Written as DNA, the CDR3 is TGTGCCAGTGGTAGAGTCTATGGCTACACCTTC. Full variable domain (rest looked up from reference TRBV19 and TRBJ1-2): DGGITQSPKYLFRKEGQNVTLSCEQNLNHDAMYWYRQDPGQGLRLIYYSQIVNDFQKGDIAEGYSVSREKKESFPLTVTSAQKNPTAFYLCASGRVYGYTFGSGTRLTVV.

The chain is built from TRBV7-3 and TRBJ2-7, with 11 positions matching TRBD2. After removal of 5 bases from V and 5 bases from J, the junction contained 11 bases not matched to a gene. The CDR3 length is 16 residues. CDR1 is SGHTA and CDR2 is FQGTGA in the germline V gene. CDR3 sequence reads: CASSHTPSGRPHEQYF. CDR3 nucleotides: TGTGCCAGCAGCCACACACCTAGCGGGAGGCCCCACGAGCAGTACTTC.

This chain connects TRBV5-4 to TRBJ1-2; D uncertain. CDR1 is SGHNT, CDR2 YYREEE, per germline (reference sequence). V lost 1 base and J lost 1, with 14 bases in between. This CDR3 spans 16 amino acids. Here the CDR3 reads CASSLTPGGGNYGYTF. The CDR3 nucleotides read TGTGCCAGCAGCTTGACCCCGGGAGGCGGTAACTATGGCTACACCTTC.

The CDR3 is CASSLQGGSPYEQYF. Written as DNA, the CDR3 is TGTGCCAGCAGCTTGCAGGGCGGGAGTCCCTACGAGCAGTACTTC. The V and J genes are TRBV5-6 and TRBJ2-7; 7 positions agree with TRBD2. Trimming took 1 base from V and 2 from J; bases not matched to a gene: 6. The CDR3 consists of 15 residues. CDR1 and CDR2 (germline): SGHDT, YYEEEE.

The rearrangement links TRBV28 to TRBJ1-2, with D possibly TRBD1 on 6 matching bases. V was clipped by 6 bases and J by 4 bases, with 9 bases between them. CDR1 is MDHEN, CDR2 SYDVKM, per germline. CDR3 length: 12 residues. The CDR3 region is CASRGHLYGYTF. CDR3 DNA sequence: TGTGCCAGCAGGGGACACCTCTATGGCTACACCTTC.

The chain combines TRBV6-5 with TRBJ2-5; 9 bases match TRBD1. The CDR3 totals 14 residues. From germline, CDR1 is MNHEY and CDR2 SVGAGI. V lost 6 bases, J lost 4 bases, and 6 bases stayed unmatched. CDR3: CASSNRGLAETQYF. The CDR3 DNA is TGTGCCAGCAGCAACAGGGGGCTGGCAGAGACCCAGTACTTC.

This clone has a handful of counts. The chain recombines TRBV5-1 with TRBJ1-3, with a tentative D call TRBD1 (5 bases). The CDR3 spans 15 residues. Germline V gives CDR1 SGHRS, CDR2 YFSETQ. Trimming cost V 2 bases and J 4 bases, with 13 bases left between them. CDR3 protein: CASSLIPYRGNTIYF. The CDR3 region has the DNA TGCGCCAGCAGCTTAATACCATACAGGGGAAACACCATATATTTT.

The chain employs TRBV27 and TRBJ2-3, with 7 bases matching TRBD1. The V gene end was trimmed by 6 bases and the J gene end by 6 bases; junction bases not matched to a gene: 15. Germline V gives CDR1 MNHEY, CDR2 SMNVEV (reference sequence). The CDR3 is made up of 16 amino acids. CDR3 in amino acids: CASRRTGTDLEDTQYF. The CDR3 DNA reads as TGTGCCAGCAGGCGGACAGGAACGGATCTGGAGGATACGCAGTATTTT.

The genes are TRBV9 and TRBJ1-1, with D uncertain. This CDR3 spans 16 amino acids. Germline lookup yields CDR1 SGDLS and CDR2 YYNGEE. Deletions cut 3 bases from V and 5 bases from J, with 20 bases between. The CDR3 protein is CASSAPSPKAVTEAFF. CDR3 coding DNA: TGTGCCAGCAGCGCCCCAAGCCCCAAAGCGGTTACTGAAGCTTTCTTT.